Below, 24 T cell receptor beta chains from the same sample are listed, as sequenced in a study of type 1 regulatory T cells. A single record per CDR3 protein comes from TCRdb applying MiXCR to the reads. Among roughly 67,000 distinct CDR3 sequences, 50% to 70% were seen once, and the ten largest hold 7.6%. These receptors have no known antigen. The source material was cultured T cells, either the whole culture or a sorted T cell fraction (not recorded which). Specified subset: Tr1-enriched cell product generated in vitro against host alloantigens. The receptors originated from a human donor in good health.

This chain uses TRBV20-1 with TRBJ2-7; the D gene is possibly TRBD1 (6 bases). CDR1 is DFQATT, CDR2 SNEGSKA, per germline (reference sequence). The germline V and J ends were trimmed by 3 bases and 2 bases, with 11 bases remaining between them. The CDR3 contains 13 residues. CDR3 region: CSARGDITYEQYF. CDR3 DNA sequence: TGCAGTGCTAGGGGGGACATAACCTACGAGCAGTACTTC.

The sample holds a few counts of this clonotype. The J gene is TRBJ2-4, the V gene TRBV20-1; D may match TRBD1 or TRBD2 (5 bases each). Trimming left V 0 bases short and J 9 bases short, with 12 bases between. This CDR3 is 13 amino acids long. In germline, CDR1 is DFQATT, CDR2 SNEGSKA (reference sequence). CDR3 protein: CSARDSGQSIQYF. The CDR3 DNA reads TGCAGTGCTAGAGATTCGGGGCAAAGCATTCAGTACTTC.

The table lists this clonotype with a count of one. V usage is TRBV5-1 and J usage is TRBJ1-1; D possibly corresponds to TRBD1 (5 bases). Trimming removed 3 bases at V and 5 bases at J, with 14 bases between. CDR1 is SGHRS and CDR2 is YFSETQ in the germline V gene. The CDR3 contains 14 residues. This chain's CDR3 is CASSSNQGGTEAFF. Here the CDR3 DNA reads TGCGCCAGCAGCTCGAATCAGGGAGGGACTGAAGCTTTCTTT.

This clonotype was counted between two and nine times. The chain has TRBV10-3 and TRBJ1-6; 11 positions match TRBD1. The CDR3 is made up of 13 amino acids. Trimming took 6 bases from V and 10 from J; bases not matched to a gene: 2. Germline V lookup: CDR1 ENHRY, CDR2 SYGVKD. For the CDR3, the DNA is TGTGCCATCAGGGGGACAGGGGGATCACCCCTCCACTTT. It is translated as CAIRGTGGSPLHF.

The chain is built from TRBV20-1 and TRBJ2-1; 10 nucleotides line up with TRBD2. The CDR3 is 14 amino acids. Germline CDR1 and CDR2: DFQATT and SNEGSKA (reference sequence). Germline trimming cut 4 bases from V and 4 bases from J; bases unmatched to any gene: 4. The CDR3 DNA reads TGCAGTGCTAACAAGCGGGAGGGGTACAATGAGCAGTTCTTC. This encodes CSANKREGYNEQFF.

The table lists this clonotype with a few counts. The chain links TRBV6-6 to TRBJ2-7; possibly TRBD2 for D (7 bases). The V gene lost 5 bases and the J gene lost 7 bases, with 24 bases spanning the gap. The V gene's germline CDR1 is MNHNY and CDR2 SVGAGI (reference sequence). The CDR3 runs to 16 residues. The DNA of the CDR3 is TGTGCCAGCAGTCCCAGCCAGGTGGTGGGGAGGGGGGAGCAGTACTTC. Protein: CASSPSQVVGRGEQYF.

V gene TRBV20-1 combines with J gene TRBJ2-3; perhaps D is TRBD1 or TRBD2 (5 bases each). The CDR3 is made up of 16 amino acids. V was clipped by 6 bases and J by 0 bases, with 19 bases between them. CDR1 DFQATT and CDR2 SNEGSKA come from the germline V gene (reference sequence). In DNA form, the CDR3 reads TGCAGTGCGAAGGTGTTTCAGGGACGGAGCACAGATACGCAGTATTTT. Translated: CSAKVFQGRSTDTQYF.

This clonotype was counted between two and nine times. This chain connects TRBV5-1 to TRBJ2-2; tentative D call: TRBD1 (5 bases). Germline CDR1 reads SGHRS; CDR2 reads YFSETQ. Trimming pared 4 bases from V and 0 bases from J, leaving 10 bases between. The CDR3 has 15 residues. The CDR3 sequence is CASSMTESNTGELFF. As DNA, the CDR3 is TGCGCCAGCAGCATGACAGAATCGAACACCGGGGAGCTGTTTTTT.

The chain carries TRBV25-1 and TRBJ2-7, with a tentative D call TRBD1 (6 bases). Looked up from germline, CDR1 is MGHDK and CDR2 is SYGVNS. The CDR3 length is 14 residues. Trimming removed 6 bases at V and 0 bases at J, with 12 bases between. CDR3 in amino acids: CASRATGYSYEQYF. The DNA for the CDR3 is TGTGCCAGCAGGGCAACAGGGTACTCCTACGAGCAGTACTTC.

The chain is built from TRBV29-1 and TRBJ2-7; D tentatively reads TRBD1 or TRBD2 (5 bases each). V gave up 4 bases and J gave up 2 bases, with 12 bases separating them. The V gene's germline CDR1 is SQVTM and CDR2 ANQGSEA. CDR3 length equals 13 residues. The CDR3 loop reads CSVGRADTYEQYF. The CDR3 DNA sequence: TGCAGCGTTGGAAGAGCGGACACCTACGAGCAGTACTTC.

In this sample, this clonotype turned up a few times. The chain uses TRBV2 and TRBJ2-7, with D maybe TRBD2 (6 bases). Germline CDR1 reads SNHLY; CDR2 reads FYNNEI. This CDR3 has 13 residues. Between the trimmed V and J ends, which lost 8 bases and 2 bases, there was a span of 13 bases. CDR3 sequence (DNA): TGTGCCAGCTACGACGGGACTGCCTACGAGCAGTACTTC. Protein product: CASYDGTAYEQYF.

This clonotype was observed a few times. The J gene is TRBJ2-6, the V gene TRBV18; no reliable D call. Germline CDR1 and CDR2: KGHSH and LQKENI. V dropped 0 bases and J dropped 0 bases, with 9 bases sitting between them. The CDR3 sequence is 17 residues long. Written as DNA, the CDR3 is TGTGCCAGCTCACCACCGACAATACTCTCTGGGGCCAACGTCCTGACTTTC. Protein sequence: CASSPPTILSGANVLTF.

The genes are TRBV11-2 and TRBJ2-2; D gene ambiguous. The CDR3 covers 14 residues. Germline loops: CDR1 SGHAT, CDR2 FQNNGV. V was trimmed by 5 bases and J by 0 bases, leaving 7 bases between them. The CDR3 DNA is TGTGCCAGCAGCCTCAACGCGAACACCGGGGAGCTGTTTTTT. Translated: CASSLNANTGELFF. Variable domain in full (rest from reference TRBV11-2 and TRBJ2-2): EAGVAQSPRYKIIEKRQSVAFWCNPISGHATLYWYQQILGQGPKLLIQFQNNGVVDDSQLPKDRFSAERLKGVDSTLKIQPAKLEDSAVYLCASSLNANTGELFFGEGSRLTVL.

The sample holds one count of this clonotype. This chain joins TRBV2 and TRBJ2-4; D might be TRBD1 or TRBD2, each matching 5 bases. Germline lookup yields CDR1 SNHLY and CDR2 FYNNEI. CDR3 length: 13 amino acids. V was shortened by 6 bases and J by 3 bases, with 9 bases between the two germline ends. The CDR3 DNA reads TGTGCCAGCAGGGGACCAGACAAAAACATTCAGTACTTC. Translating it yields CASRGPDKNIQYF.

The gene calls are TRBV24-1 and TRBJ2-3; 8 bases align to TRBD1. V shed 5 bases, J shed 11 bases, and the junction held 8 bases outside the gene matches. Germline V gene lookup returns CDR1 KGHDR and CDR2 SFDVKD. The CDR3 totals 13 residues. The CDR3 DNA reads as TGTGCCACCAGTGGTGCAGGGGGCCCGAAGCAGTATTTT. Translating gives CATSGAGGPKQYF.

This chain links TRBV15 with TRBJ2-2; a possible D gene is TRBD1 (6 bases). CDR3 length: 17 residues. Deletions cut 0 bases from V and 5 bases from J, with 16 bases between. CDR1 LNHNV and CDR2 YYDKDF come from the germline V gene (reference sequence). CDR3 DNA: TGTGCCACCAGCAGAGATCCCGGGACAAGAAGGACCGGGGAGCTGTTTTTT. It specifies CATSRDPGTRRTGELFF.

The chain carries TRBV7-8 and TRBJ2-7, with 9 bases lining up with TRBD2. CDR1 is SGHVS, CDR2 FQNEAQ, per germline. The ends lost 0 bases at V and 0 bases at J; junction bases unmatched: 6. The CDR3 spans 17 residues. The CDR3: CASSLAGGSGSSYEQYF. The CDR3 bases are TGTGCCAGCAGCTTAGCTGGCGGTAGCGGGAGCTCCTACGAGCAGTACTTC.

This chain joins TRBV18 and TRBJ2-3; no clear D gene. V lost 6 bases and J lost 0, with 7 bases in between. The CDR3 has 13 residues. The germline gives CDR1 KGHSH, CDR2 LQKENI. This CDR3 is CASSLQSTDTQYF. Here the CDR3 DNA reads TGTGCCAGCTCGCTACAGAGCACAGATACGCAGTATTTT.

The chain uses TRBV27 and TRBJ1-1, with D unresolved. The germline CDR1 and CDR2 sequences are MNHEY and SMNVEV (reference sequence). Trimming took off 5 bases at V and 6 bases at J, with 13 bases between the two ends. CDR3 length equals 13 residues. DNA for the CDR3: TGTGCCAGCAGTCCACCGGGCTGGCCTGAAGCTTTCTTT. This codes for CASSPPGWPEAFF.

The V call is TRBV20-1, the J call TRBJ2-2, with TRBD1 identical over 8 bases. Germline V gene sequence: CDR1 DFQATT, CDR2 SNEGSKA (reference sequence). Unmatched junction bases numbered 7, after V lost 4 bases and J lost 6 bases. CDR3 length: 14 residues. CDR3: CSATGTGGAGELFF. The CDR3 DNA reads TGCAGTGCTACCGGGACAGGAGGGGCCGGGGAGCTGTTTTTT.

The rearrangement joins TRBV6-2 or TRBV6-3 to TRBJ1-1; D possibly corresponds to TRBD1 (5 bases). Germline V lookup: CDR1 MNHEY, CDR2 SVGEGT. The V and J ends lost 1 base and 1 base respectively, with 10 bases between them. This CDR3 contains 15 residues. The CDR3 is CASSYLYGGNTEAFF. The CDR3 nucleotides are TGTGCCAGCAGTTACTTGTATGGGGGGAACACTGAAGCTTTCTTT.

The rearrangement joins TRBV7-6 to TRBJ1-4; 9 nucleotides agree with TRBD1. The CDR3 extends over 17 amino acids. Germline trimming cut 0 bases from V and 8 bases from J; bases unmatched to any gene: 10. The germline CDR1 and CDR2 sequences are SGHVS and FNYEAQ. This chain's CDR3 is CASSLAPPGQGGEKLFF. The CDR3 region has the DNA TGTGCCAGCAGCTTAGCCCCACCGGGACAGGGAGGGGAAAAACTGTTTTTT.

The CDR3 spells CASSEGVLAGLDPRAQYF. CDR3 coding DNA: TGTGCCAGCAGTGAAGGGGTCCTAGCGGGACTGGATCCGAGGGCGCAGTATTTT. The rearrangement uses TRBV2 and TRBJ2-3; 9 bases agree with TRBD2. Germline CDR1 SNHLY, CDR2 FYNNEI. J lost 10 bases, V lost 1 base, and 18 bases had no gene match. The CDR3 contains 18 residues.

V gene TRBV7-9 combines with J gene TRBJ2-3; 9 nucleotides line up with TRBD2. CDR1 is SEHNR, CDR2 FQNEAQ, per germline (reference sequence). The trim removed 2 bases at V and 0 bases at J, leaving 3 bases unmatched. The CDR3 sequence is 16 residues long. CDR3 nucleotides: TGTGCCAGCAGCTTAACAAGCGGGGGGAGCACAGATACGCAGTATTTT. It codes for CASSLTSGGSTDTQYF.